Only a few counts were recorded for the clone carrying this T cell receptor (beta chain). The record originates from a study of regulatory T cells in long-lasting Graves disease. The CDR3 extends over 12 amino acids. The germline V and J ends were trimmed by 5 bases and 8 bases, with 9 bases remaining between them. From germline, CDR1 is MDHEN and CDR2 SYDVKM. Noted time point: newly diagnosed GD, antithyroid drugs for less than 3 months. The TCR library used RNA extracted from PBMCs. Combining iRepertoire HTBI primers with Arm-PCR of CDR3 regions, the authors built TCR beta libraries. Each CDR3 protein gets one entry after TCRdb re-called the multiplex PCR reads with MiXCR. Among around 450,000 distinct CDR3 sequences listed, approximately 16% were seen once. The sample also formed part of further work on T cells in Graves' hyperthyroidism and ophthalmopathy. This second study notes: Using the HTBI primer set, a first-round RT-PCR was run on the TCR CDR3.

The sequence was collected from a woman aged 40-49 years with Graves disease. Here the sequenced sample was peripheral blood mononuclear cells (PBMCs), taken at new diagnosis, from a patient treated with antithyroid drugs. This rearrangement joins TRBV28 to TRBJ2-2; D is unclear. The CDR3 reads CASSTTLGELFF. The CDR3 DNA reads TGTGCCAGCAGTACCACTCTTGGGGAGCTGTTTTTT.